These 26 T cell receptor beta chains originate from one sample sequenced in a study of blood T cell repertoires in COVID-19. Some clones are missing from TCRdb's copy, which holds only in-frame ones; the method was immunoSEQ multiplex PCR. The table records about 110,000 clones, approximately 80% of them present only once. Material: peripheral blood. The receptors come from an older woman with acute or convalescent COVID-19.

The chain is built from TRBV28 and TRBJ1-1; 7 bases are shared with TRBD1. CDR1 MDHEN and CDR2 SYDVKM come from the germline V gene. This CDR3 comprises 15 residues. The trim removed 3 bases at V and 11 bases at J, leaving 15 bases unmatched. The CDR3: CASSFPPGGGGTAFF. In nucleotides, the CDR3 is TGTGCCAGCAGTTTCCCCCCGGGAGGGGGCGGAACCGCTTTCTTT.

The V call is TRBV11-3, the J call TRBJ2-2, with D possibly matching TRBD2 (6 bases). V was trimmed by 5 bases and J by 3 bases, leaving 13 bases between them. Germline V lookup: CDR1 SGHNT, CDR2 YENEEA. The CDR3 spans 15 residues. The CDR3 protein is CASSPVADDTGELFF. In DNA form, the CDR3 reads TGTGCCAGCAGCCCCGTAGCGGACGACACCGGGGAGCTGTTTTTT.

This clone was counted between two and nine times. The V gene is TRBV6-1, the J gene TRBJ1-2; 8 bases fit TRBD1. The CDR3 totals 13 residues. Germline V gives CDR1 MNHNS, CDR2 SASEGT. V trimming: 7 bases; J trimming: 2 bases; junction bases outside the gene matches: 3. The CDR3 sequence: CASTPGGNYGYTF. In nucleotides, the CDR3 is TGTGCCAGCACCCCAGGGGGCAACTATGGCTACACCTTC.

The rearrangement joins TRBV6-1 to TRBJ2-3; D might be TRBD2 (6 bases). This CDR3 region has 14 residues. The germline V and J ends were trimmed by 2 bases and 1 base, with 7 bases remaining between them. Germline V gives CDR1 MNHNS, CDR2 SASEGT. CDR3 nucleotide sequence: TGTGCCAGCAGTGAACGACTAGGCACAGATACGCAGTATTTT. Its translation: CASSERLGTDTQYF.

The V call is TRBV2, the J call TRBJ2-6; perhaps TRBD2 as D (5 bases). CDR1 is SNHLY, CDR2 FYNNEI, per germline. The V end lost 10 bases, the J end lost 2 bases, and 15 bases lay between the germline ends. The CDR3 length is 15 residues. The DNA for the CDR3 is TGTGCCACCATCGGGGTCGAAGCTGGGGCCAACGTCCTGACTTTC. It specifies CATIGVEAGANVLTF. The variable domain in full, completed from reference TRBV2 and TRBJ2-6, reads EPEVTQTPSHQVTQMGQEVILRCVPISNHLYFYWYRQILGQKVEFLVSFYNNEISEKSEIFDDQFSVERPDGSNFTLKIRSTKLEDSAMYFCATIGVEAGANVLTFGAGSRLTVL.

CDR3 residues: CASLVERATNEKLFF. The CDR3 DNA reads as TGTGCCAGCCTGGTAGAGAGGGCAACTAATGAAAAACTGTTTTTT. The rearrangement links TRBV2 to TRBJ1-4; no firm D call. CDR1 is SNHLY and CDR2 is FYNNEI in the germline V gene. This CDR3 has 15 residues. The V and J ends lost 8 bases and 0 bases respectively, with 13 bases between them.

The J gene is TRBJ2-7, the V gene TRBV27; D is possibly TRBD1 (5 bases). The germline CDR1 and CDR2 sequences are MNHEY and SMNVEV (reference sequence). The V gene lost 4 bases and the J gene lost 2 bases, with 12 bases spanning the gap. The CDR3 consists of 14 residues. For the CDR3, the DNA is TGTGCCAGCAGTTCCGAAAGGGGAACCTACGAGCAGTACTTC. Translated, it gives CASSSERGTYEQYF.

The chain combines TRBV3-1 (or the pseudogene TRBV3-2) with TRBJ1-4; TRBD1 is a possible D gene (5 bases). The germline V gene has CDR1 LGHDT and CDR2 YNNKEL (reference sequence). V gave up 1 base and J gave up 4 bases, with 10 bases separating them. This CDR3 has 15 amino acids. CDR3 region: CASSQGGTGNEKLFF. The CDR3 DNA sequence: TGTGCCAGCAGCCAAGGGGGCACGGGTAATGAAAAACTGTTTTTT.

V is TRBV11-2 and J is TRBJ2-7; 12 bases map to TRBD1. The CDR3 spans 15 residues. J gave up 8 bases and V 5 bases, and 10 bases lay outside the gene matches. Germline CDR1 SGHAT, CDR2 FQNNGV. The CDR3 region is CASSAYGTGGGKQYF. In DNA form, the CDR3 reads TGTGCCAGCAGCGCTTACGGGACAGGGGGCGGCAAGCAGTACTTC.

The chain carries TRBV6-5 and TRBJ2-5; D is perhaps TRBD2 (5 bases). The germline V gene encodes CDR1 MNHEY and CDR2 SVGAGI. V gave up 5 bases and J gave up 0 bases, with 7 bases separating them. The CDR3 totals 13 residues. DNA of the CDR3: TGTGCCAGCAGTAAGGACTACCAAGAGACCCAGTACTTC. This sequence encodes CASSKDYQETQYF.

A few counts support this clone. The V gene is TRBV28, the J gene TRBJ1-1; D is unresolved. CDR3 size: 12 residues. V lost 3 bases to trimming and J lost 4 bases, with 6 bases between them. Germline CDR1 is MDHEN and CDR2 is SYDVKM. The DNA for the CDR3 is TGTGCCAGCAGTTTTAGTGGCACTGAAGCTTTCTTT. The encoded protein is CASSFSGTEAFF.

The chain joins TRBV2 to TRBJ1-5; D is possibly TRBD1 (6 bases). Germline-derived CDR1 and CDR2 are SNHLY and FYNNEI. This CDR3 contains 15 residues. V lost 3 bases to trimming and J lost 7 bases, with 16 bases between them. CDR3 DNA: TGTGCCAGCAGTGAGGGGCTCTCGAGGGGGCAGCCCCAGCATTTT. It codes for CASSEGLSRGQPQHF. The whole variable domain, remainder taken from reference TRBV2 and TRBJ1-5, is EPEVTQTPSHQVTQMGQEVILRCVPISNHLYFYWYRQILGQKVEFLVSFYNNEISEKSEIFDDQFSVERPDGSNFTLKIRSTKLEDSAMYFCASSEGLSRGQPQHFGDGTRLSIL.

The V and J genes are TRBV19 and TRBJ2-7; TRBD2 aligns across 11 bases. Germline V lookup: CDR1 LNHDA, CDR2 SQIVND (reference sequence). The V segment lost 5 bases and the J segment 5 bases; nucleotides outside the gene matches: 8. The CDR3 contains 15 residues. The DNA for the CDR3 is TGTGCCAGTAGTCCTACTAGCGGGAGATTCAACGAGCAGTACTTC. It translates to CASSPTSGRFNEQYF.

CDR3 DNA: TGTGCTAGTGGTGAAATAGCTCAGCCCCAGCATTTT. Its translation is CASGEIAQPQHF. The chain uses TRBV12-5 and TRBJ1-5, with D uncertain. The V end was cut by 5 bases, the J end by 6 bases, with 8 bases between. CDR1 and CDR2 from the germline V gene are LGHNT and FRNRAP. This CDR3 has 12 amino acids.

The V and J genes are TRBV4-2 and TRBJ1-2; tentative D call: TRBD1 (6 bases). V was trimmed by 1 base and J by 2 bases, leaving 11 bases between them. Per the germline V gene, CDR1 is LGHNA and CDR2 is YNFKEQ. CDR3 length equals 15 residues. In nucleotides, the CDR3 is TGTGCCAGCAGCCAAGTGGCAGGGGACAACTATGGCTACACCTTC. It codes for CASSQVAGDNYGYTF.

This clone was observed once. The V gene is TRBV19, the J gene TRBJ1-2; D gene uncertain. The germline CDR1 and CDR2 sequences are LNHDA and SQIVND (reference sequence). The V gene lost 5 bases and the J gene lost 3 bases, with 7 bases spanning the gap. The CDR3 is made up of 12 amino acids. CDR3 protein: CASSVQHYGYTF. CDR3 in DNA: TGTGCCAGTAGTGTACAGCACTATGGCTACACCTTC.

The chain has TRBV7-9 and TRBJ1-2, with D possibly being TRBD1 (6 bases). Looked up from germline, CDR1 is SEHNR and CDR2 is FQNEAQ (reference sequence). The CDR3 totals 12 residues. V was clipped by 6 bases and J by 8 bases, with 13 bases between them. CDR3 protein: CASRRTEGGYTF. The CDR3 DNA reads as TGTGCCAGCAGAAGGACAGAGGGCGGCTACACCTTC.

The CDR3 is CAISESRGQTLLSSYNEQFF. CDR3 nucleotide sequence: TGTGCCATCAGTGAGTCTCGAGGACAGACACTACTAAGCTCCTACAATGAGCAGTTCTTC. The chain carries TRBV10-3 and TRBJ2-1, with D perhaps TRBD1 (6 bases). The CDR3 length is 20 residues. Trimming shortened V by 0 bases and J by 0 bases, and 21 bases separated the two germline ends. The germline CDR1 and CDR2 sequences are ENHRY and SYGVKD.

The rearrangement uses TRBV3-1 (or the pseudogene TRBV3-2) and TRBJ2-7, with D perhaps TRBD1 (5 bases). Looked up from germline, CDR1 is LGHDT and CDR2 is YNNKEL (reference sequence). The length of the CDR3 is 13 residues. With 3 bases removed from V and 3 bases from J, the gap between germline ends came to 9 bases. In nucleotides, the CDR3 is TGTGCCAGCAGCCAGGACACTGACTACGAGCAGTACTTC. This encodes CASSQDTDYEQYF.

The rearrangement links TRBV7-2 to TRBJ1-5; D unresolved. Germline CDR1 SGHTA, CDR2 FQGNSA. Between the trimmed V and J ends, which lost 2 bases and 3 bases, there was a span of 11 bases. The CDR3 is made up of 15 amino acids. The chain's CDR3 is CASSLMADYNQPQHF. CDR3 coding DNA: TGTGCCAGCAGCTTAATGGCAGATTACAATCAGCCCCAGCATTTT.

The chain has TRBV7-8 and TRBJ2-3; 8 nucleotides match TRBD1. The CDR3 length is 14 residues. V was clipped by 5 bases and J by 3 bases; unmatched bases: 4. The germline gives CDR1 SGHVS, CDR2 FQNEAQ. The chain's CDR3 is CASSPRTGTDTQYF. CDR3 coding DNA: TGTGCCAGCAGCCCCCGGACAGGGACAGATACGCAGTATTTT.

Turning to this clone: The germline gene is not matched at one end of the junction; a read error may be the cause. The chain recombines TRBV6-5 with TRBJ1-4; the D gene is possibly TRBD1 (6 bases). Germline CDR1 reads MNHEY; CDR2 reads SVGAGI. The CDR3 has 12 residues. The CDR3 loop reads CASSYETGPGNF. DNA for the CDR3: TGTGCCAGCAGTTACGAGACAGGCCCCGGGAATTTT.

V is TRBV5-1 and J is TRBJ1-1; TRBD1 agrees at 7 bases. CDR1 and CDR2 from the germline V gene are SGHRS and YFSETQ. The ends lost 5 bases at V and 8 bases at J; junction bases unmatched: 6. The CDR3 has 12 amino acids. CDR3 nucleotides: TGCGCCAGCAGACTGACAGGGACAGAAGCTTTCTTT. Amino acid sequence: CASRLTGTEAFF.

The CDR3 DNA follows: TGTGCCAGCTCACCACCGCGACTAGCGGATGAGCAGTTCTTC. Translating it yields CASSPPRLADEQFF. The V gene is TRBV18, the J gene TRBJ2-1; 9 nucleotides line up with TRBD2. Germline V gives CDR1 KGHSH, CDR2 LQKENI. The CDR3 is 14 residues long. J lost 8 bases, V lost 0 bases, and 2 bases had no gene match.

The genes are TRBV7-9 and TRBJ2-1; 16 nucleotides agree with TRBD2. CDR1 SEHNR and CDR2 FQNEAQ come from the germline V gene (reference sequence). The ends lost 6 bases at V and 3 bases at J; junction bases unmatched: 5. The CDR3 has 17 residues. The chain's CDR3 is CASRAGLAGGLYNEQFF. The CDR3 coding sequence is TGTGCCAGCAGAGCGGGACTAGCGGGGGGGCTCTACAATGAGCAGTTCTTC. The full variable domain, completed using reference TRBV7-9 and TRBJ2-1, is DTGVSQNPRHKITKRGQNVTFRCDPISEHNRLYWYRQTLGQGPEFLTYFQNEAQLEKSRLLSDRFSAERPKGSFSTLEIQRTEQGDSAMYLCASRAGLAGGLYNEQFFGPGTRLTVL.

The chain links TRBV29-1 to TRBJ2-5; D not certain. The CDR3 is made up of 13 amino acids. Per germline, CDR1 SQVTM and CDR2 ANQGSEA. Trimming shortened V by 3 bases and J by 1 base, and 9 bases separated the two germline ends. CDR3 residues: CSVDASGQETQYF. In DNA form, the CDR3 reads TGCAGCGTTGATGCGTCGGGCCAAGAGACCCAGTACTTC.